Listed below are T cell receptor beta chains from one sample, sequenced in a study of cytotoxic CD8 clonotypes in ibrutinib-treated CLL. Clones were read by immunoSEQ multiplex PCR, and TCRdb kept only the in-frame ones, dropping some. This table holds 100,000 or so clones, 58% found once. Here the sequenced sample was PBMCs, taken after 24 months of ibrutinib treatment. These receptors all stem from a human donor with chronic lymphocytic leukemia. Both conserved end residues are part of each CDR3. A D gene is named only where the DNA matches it firmly. Clone size, where shown, is once, few, many, or a class for clones that have expanded.

>-|TRBJ1-1|few|TRBV30|14
CAGMRRGVGTEAFF
TGTGCCGGGATGCGGAGGGGGGTCGGAACTGAAGCTTTCTTT
>-|TRBJ2-3|-|TRBV7-3|18
CASSPTPISRVVTDTQYF
TGTGCCAGCAGCCCTACCCCCATTTCGCGCGTGGTAACAGATACGCAGTATTTT
>TRBD1|TRBJ2-7|many|TRBV4-1|14
CASSQEGDRPEQYF
TGCGCCAGCAGCCAAGAAGGGGACAGGCCCGAGCAGTACTTC
>-|TRBJ1-1|many|TRBV29-1|12
CSVGEGLGEAFF
TGCAGCGTTGGGGAGGGTCTGGGTGAAGCTTTCTTT
>TRBD1|TRBJ2-7|-|TRBV5-5|16
CASSLAPTGGPYEQYF
TGTGCCAGCAGCTTGGCCCCGACAGGGGGCCCCTACGAGCAGTACTTC
>TRBD1|TRBJ1-6|few|TRBV4-2|17
CASSRPRTGGSNSPLHF
TGTGCCAGCAGCCGTCCCCGGACAGGGGGTTCGAATTCACCCCTCCACTTT
>-|TRBJ2-4|-|TRBV19|14
CASRGFDSKNIQYF
TGTGCCAGTCGGGGGTTCGACTCCAAAAACATTCAGTACTTC
>TRBD1|TRBJ2-7|few|TRBV27|14
CASRRQGPTYEQYF
TGTGCCAGCCGAAGACAGGGACCTACCTACGAGCAGTACTTC
>-|TRBJ1-2|few|TRBV11-3|15
CASSSTGGVGSGYTF
TGTGCCAGCAGCTCCACGGGAGGGGTAGGCTCTGGCTACACCTTC
>-|TRBJ1-2|-|TRBV15|12
CATSRVNYGYTF
TGTGCCACCAGCAGGGTCAACTATGGCTACACCTTC